The clone carrying this T cell receptor beta chain was seen ten or more times. Trimming cost V 4 bases and J 13 bases; bases outside gene matches: 6. The CDR3 extends over 12 amino acids. Germline V gives CDR1 SNHLY, CDR2 FYNNEI. The data belong to a study of regulatory T cells in long-lasting Graves disease. In building TCR beta libraries, iRepertoire HTBI primers were used together with Arm-PCR of CDR3 regions. MiXCR, run by TCRdb on the multiplex PCR reads, gives a single entry per CDR3 protein. The table has roughly 530,000 distinct CDR3 sequences, about 15% seen once. The time point denotes: newly diagnosed GD, antithyroid drugs for less than 3 months. Preparation of the TCR library used RNA extracted from PBMCs. In Xi'an, China, an endocrinology department was the source of patients. These data are also associated with another study on T cells in Graves' hyperthyroidism and ophthalmopathy. As reported in that work: Hyperthyroidism had been newly diagnosed in patients aged 18 to 65, and its duration was under 2 months.

The receptor comes from a woman aged 35-65 years with Graves disease. This rearrangement joins TRBV2 to TRBJ1-1, with 10 bases matching TRBD1. Here the sequenced sample was peripheral blood mononuclear cells (PBMCs), taken at new diagnosis, from a patient treated with antithyroid drugs. This chain's CDR3 is CASSAGQGGIFF. In DNA form, the CDR3 reads TGTGCCAGCAGTGCCGGACAGGGGGGAATTTTCTTT.